This T cell receptor (beta chain) derives from a study of cytomegalovirus exposure and HLA in healthy donors. This clone was seen a few times. Vbeta (60) and Jbeta (13) primers were used in the PCR. TCRdb's copy holds only in-frame clones and misses some; the assay was immunoSEQ multiplex PCR. The data show 100,000 to 150,000 clones, roughly four fifths seen once. Germline CDR1 and CDR2: MGHDK and SYGVNS. This CDR3 spans 14 amino acids. V was clipped by 7 bases and J by 4 bases; unmatched bases: 6. This receptor was obtained from a man younger than 30 in good health and CMV-seronegative. Sequencing was performed on PBMCs. This chain uses TRBV25-1 with TRBJ1-5, with 8 positions matching TRBD1. The chain's CDR3 is CASIGTGPNQPQHF. In nucleotides, the CDR3 is TGTGCCAGCATCGGGACAGGACCTAATCAGCCCCAGCATTTT.